A selection of T cell receptor beta chains follows, all from one sample in a study of T cell responses to AZD1222 COVID-19 vaccine. Data came from immunoSEQ multiplex PCR; TCRdb stores just in-frame clones and leaves some out. In the table there are tens of thousands of clones, 70% to 90% of which are singletons. The sample consisted of peripheral blood, taken on day 0 of AZD1222 vaccination. The receptors stem from an adult in good health. CDR3s include the opening cysteine and the closing phenylalanine or tryptophan. D genes are given only for firm matches. Size is omitted from some rows. Given values are once, few, many or a class for expanded clones.

>TRBD2|TRBJ2-1|TRBV29-1|once
CSVSQSSGSLWQFF
TGCAGCGTGAGTCAGTCTAGCGGGAGTCTATGGCAGTTCTTC
>NA|TRBJ1-1|TRBV6-5|NA
CASSYSRVENTEAFF
TGTGCCAGCAGTTATAGCAGGGTCGAGAACACTGAAGCTTTCTTT
>TRBD1|TRBJ1-2|TRBV4-1|NA
CASSPGQGSSGYTF
TGCGCCAGCAGCCCGGGACAGGGATCCAGTGGCTACACCTTC
>NA|TRBJ1-3|TRBV28|NA
CASSLRSSGNTIYF
TGTGCCAGCAGTTTGAGGAGCTCTGGAAACACCATATATTTT
>NA|TRBJ1-2|TRBV3-1/TRBV3-2|NA
CASSPLAGYGYTF
TGTGCCAGCAGCCCCTTGGCGGGCTATGGCTACACCTTC
>TRBD2|TRBJ2-5|TRBV2|NA
CASSGDYLQETQYF
TGTGCCAGCAGTGGGGACTACCTCCAAGAGACCCAGTACTTC
>NA|TRBJ1-2|TRBV15|NA
CATSRDLGGGGYTF
TGTGCCACCAGCAGAGATCTGGGGGGCGGTGGCTACACCTTC
>NA|TRBJ2-1|TRBV9|NA
CASSVGGRGVEGNEQFF
TGTGCCAGCAGCGTAGGGGGACGGGGAGTGGAAGGCAATGAGCAGTTCTTC
>TRBD2|TRBJ2-7|TRBV5-4|NA
CASSPTSTSGRGEQYF
TGTGCCAGCAGCCCGACCTCGACTAGCGGGAGAGGGGAGCAGTACTTC
>NA|TRBJ1-3|TRBV5-1|NA
CASSPEHSGNTIYF
TGCGCCAGCAGTCCCGAGCACTCTGGAAACACCATATATTTT
>NA|TRBJ2-6|TRBV7-3|NA
CASSLAGSGANVLTF
TGTGCCAGCAGCTTAGCCGGCTCTGGGGCCAACGTCCTGACTTTC
>NA|TRBJ2-7|TRBV4-1|NA
CASSQVTTSSYEQYF
TGCGCCAGCAGCCAAGTAACTACGAGCTCCTACGAGCAGTACTTC
>NA|TRBJ2-7|TRBV28|once
CASSLSSGAGDYEQYF
TGTGCCAGCAGTTTATCCTCCGGCGCGGGCGACTACGAGCAGTACTTC
>NA|TRBJ2-1|TRBV10-3|NA
CAISGQGSRDNEQFF
TGTGCCATCAGTGGGCAGGGGTCCAGGGACAATGAGCAGTTCTTC
>NA|TRBJ2-7|TRBV4-3|NA
CASSQAGGGSYEQYF
TGCGCCAGCAGCCAAGCAGGGGGGGGATCCTACGAGCAGTACTTC
>TRBD1|TRBJ1-5|TRBV18|NA
CASSTGLSQPQHF
TGTGCCAGCTCGACAGGGTTATCTCAGCCCCAGCATTTT
>TRBD2|TRBJ2-2|TRBV7-8|NA
CASSLPSLGEGKTGELFF
TGTGCCAGCAGCTTACCTTCACTGGGGGAGGGTAAAACCGGGGAGCTGTTTTTT
>TRBD1|TRBJ1-1|TRBV28|NA
CASTVQGQDSEAFF
TGTGCCAGCACCGTCCAGGGACAGGATTCTGAAGCTTTCTTT
>NA|TRBJ1-4|TRBV7-9|NA
CASSPARGADEKLFF
TGTGCCAGCAGCCCCGCCCGAGGGGCGGATGAAAAACTGTTTTTT
>NA|TRBJ1-4|TRBV7-9|NA
CASSLAGGSDEKLFF
TGTGCCAGCAGCTTAGCGGGGGGGAGCGATGAAAAACTGTTTTTT
>NA|TRBJ1-2|TRBV7-2|NA
CASSRQPNYGYTF
TGTGCCAGCAGTAGACAGCCTAACTATGGCTACACCTTC
>TRBD2|TRBJ2-1|TRBV6-2/TRBV6-3|few
CASSPVYSLAGAGNEQFF
TGTGCCAGCAGCCCAGTGTATTCACTAGCGGGGGCGGGGAATGAGCAGTTCTTC
>NA|TRBJ1-6|TRBV27|NA
CASSLGQWGVSPLHF
TGTGCCAGCAGTTTGGGGCAATGGGGTGTATCACCCCTCCACTTT
>NA|TRBJ1-6|TRBV28|NA
CASHGGRTYNSPLHF
TGTGCCAGTCACGGGGGCCGGACGTATAATTCACCCCTCCACTTT
>NA|TRBJ2-7|TRBV5-1|NA
CASSWRDRGDEQYF
TGCGCCAGCAGCTGGAGGGACAGAGGGGACGAGCAGTACTTC
>TRBD2|TRBJ2-7|TRBV28|NA
CASKAGAYEQYF
TGTGCCAGCAAAGCGGGAGCCTACGAGCAGTACTTC